This T cell receptor (beta chain) was recorded in a study of blood T cell repertoires in COVID-19. About the study: Samples representing acute and convalescent COVID-19 were sourced from the United States, Italy and Spain. Nucleic acid was either cDNA or gDNA, and it came from T cells, B-cell-depleted T cells, or PBMCs.

The CDR3 is 16 residues long. Germline V gives CDR1 SGHTA, CDR2 FQGNSA. Trimming at V came to 2 bases and at J to 5 bases, leaving 7 bases not matched to a gene. Per the study methods: Amplification of reference gene primers was used by the study to estimate nucleated cell counts. The data were produced by immunoSEQ multiplex PCR, yet TCRdb's version contains in-frame clones alone and is incomplete. V, J and clone size derive from that table, while D and trimming were established from the DNA sequence. The sample records about 77,000 clones, roughly 80% being singletons. This chain connects TRBV7-2 to TRBJ2-2; TRBD2 matches 8 bases. The sequencing sample was made of peripheral blood. The receptor was derived from an older woman with acute or convalescent COVID-19. The CDR3 DNA reads as TGTGCCAGCAGCTTATTCTCCGGGGGGGTGACCGGGGAGCTGTTTTTT. Protein product: CASSLFSGGVTGELFF.